The 18 T cell receptor beta chains in this list originate from one sample, sequenced in a study of blood T cell repertoires in COVID-19 (TCRdb year 2020). The library was built by means of the immunoSEQ multiplex PCR assay. Imported from immuneACCESS, the table was reduced by TCRdb to in-frame sequences with V and J called. These copies leave out some clones; in studies compared against another copy, an unresolved V gene accounts for under half, and the cause of the remainder is not known. For this sample there are 150,000 to 200,000 clones; about 92% appear just once. The ten largest clones represent approximately 2% of the sample. Input material: peripheral blood. The receptors derive from a woman aged 55-69 years with COVID-19, enrolled during active disease.

The chain has TRBV7-9 and TRBJ2-5; no definite D call. CDR1 is SEHNR, CDR2 FQNEAQ, per germline (reference sequence). Trimming stripped 3 bases from V and 1 base from J, with 15 bases between. This CDR3 spans 16 amino acids. In DNA, the CDR3 is TGTGCCAGCAGCTTTTCCATAGAGGTGATCCAAGAGACCCAGTACTTC. Translating gives CASSFSIEVIQETQYF.

The chain couples TRBV5-1 to TRBJ2-5, with D hard to call. Trimming took off 4 bases at V and 6 bases at J, with 13 bases between the two ends. Germline loops: CDR1 SGHRS, CDR2 YFSETQ. The CDR3 runs to 13 residues. The CDR3 DNA follows: TGCGCCAGCAGCGAATTCCCGGAGCAGACCCAGTACTTC. Residues: CASSEFPEQTQYF.

V is TRBV19 and J is TRBJ2-1; 7 bases match TRBD2. This CDR3 spans 15 amino acids. The V gene's germline CDR1 is LNHDA and CDR2 SQIVND (reference sequence). Losses at the gene ends were 3 bases for V and 3 bases for J; bases not matched to a gene: 5. The CDR3 here is CASSIRGRGYNEQFF. The CDR3 DNA is TGTGCCAGTAGTATTAGAGGGAGGGGCTACAATGAGCAGTTCTTC.

The gene calls are TRBV6-2 or TRBV6-3 and TRBJ2-1, with 14 nucleotides matching TRBD2. V was clipped by 4 bases and J by 1 base; unmatched bases: 3. The CDR3 extends over 17 amino acids. Germline V CDR1 and CDR2: MNHEY, SVGEGT. The CDR3 loop is CASSSTSGGASYNEQFF. Written as DNA, the CDR3 is TGTGCCAGCAGTTCGACTAGCGGGGGGGCTTCCTACAATGAGCAGTTCTTC.

V usage is TRBV3-1 (or the pseudogene TRBV3-2) and J usage is TRBJ1-6, with no clear D. Trimming cost V 1 base and J 3 bases, with 16 bases left between them. The germline CDR1 and CDR2 sequences are LGHDT and YNNKEL (reference sequence). This CDR3 comprises 18 residues. This chain's CDR3 is CASSQGWAGPDYNSPLHF. CDR3 sequence (DNA): TGTGCCAGCAGCCAAGGCTGGGCGGGTCCCGACTATAATTCACCCCTCCACTTT.

The J gene is TRBJ1-2, the V gene TRBV9; weak D call: TRBD1 (6 bases). Germline V gene lookup returns CDR1 SGDLS and CDR2 YYNGEE. This CDR3 spans 14 amino acids. The V and J ends lost 0 bases and 8 bases respectively, with 14 bases between them. For the CDR3, the DNA is TGTGCCAGCAGCGTAGCATCGCAGGGGAGAGGCTACACCTTC. As protein: CASSVASQGRGYTF.

The chain uses TRBV20-1 and TRBJ1-2; D may be TRBD1 (6 bases). Trimming removed 3 bases at V and 4 bases at J, with 12 bases between. The germline V gene has CDR1 DFQATT and CDR2 SNEGSKA (reference sequence). The CDR3 sequence is 13 residues long. The CDR3 DNA reads TGCAGTGCTAGTCCTGGGGGCATCTATGGCTACACCTTC. It specifies CSASPGGIYGYTF.

This chain links TRBV3-1 (or the pseudogene TRBV3-2) with TRBJ2-5; D not certain. Germline assignment: CDR1 LGHDT and CDR2 YNNKEL (reference sequence). V shed 0 bases and J shed 4 bases, with 12 bases lying between them. The CDR3 totals 15 residues. CDR3 sequence reads: CASSQEARSPETQYF. In DNA form, the CDR3 reads TGTGCCAGCAGCCAAGAGGCGAGGTCCCCAGAGACCCAGTACTTC.

This chain connects TRBV13 to TRBJ2-5; D perhaps matches TRBD1 (5 bases). This CDR3 comprises 14 residues. Trimming removed 1 base at V and 0 bases at J, with 6 bases between. Germline V lookup: CDR1 PRHDT, CDR2 FYEKMQ (reference sequence). The DNA of the CDR3 is TGTGCCAGCAGCTTAGAGGACAACCAAGAGACCCAGTACTTC. Protein product: CASSLEDNQETQYF. Full variable domain (remainder filled in from reference TRBV13 and TRBJ2-5): AAGVIQSPRHLIKEKRETATLKCYPIPRHDTVYWYQQGPGQDPQFLISFYEKMQSDKGSIPDRFSAQQFSDYHSELNMSSLELGDSALYFCASSLEDNQETQYFGPGTRLLVL.

This chain joins TRBV15 and TRBJ2-7; weak D call: TRBD1 (5 bases). Trimming pared 1 base from V and 6 bases from J, leaving 10 bases between. Germline values: CDR1 LNHNV, CDR2 YYDKDF (reference sequence). The CDR3 runs 13 residues. CDR3 loop: CATSRGATGEQYF. CDR3 DNA: TGTGCCACCAGCAGAGGGGCTACAGGCGAGCAGTACTTC.

This clone was counted between two and nine times. CDR3 DNA: TGTGCCAGCAGCTTATATGGACAGATAGCTTACGAGCAGTACTTC. Protein product: CASSLYGQIAYEQYF. The V and J genes are TRBV7-2 and TRBJ2-7; TRBD1 might be the D (6 bases). Deletions cut 2 bases from V and 4 bases from J, with 15 bases between. The CDR3 length is 15 residues. CDR1 is SGHTA and CDR2 is FQGNSA in the germline V gene.

The chain employs TRBV12-3 or TRBV12-4 and TRBJ2-1, with D perhaps TRBD1 (5 bases). Trimming took 6 bases from V and 12 from J, leaving 15 bases between them. This CDR3 region has 12 residues. CDR3 bases: TGTGCCAGCAGCTCGTCAGGGCAACGGCAGTTCTTC. Encoded protein: CASSSSGQRQFF.

CDR3 nucleotides: TGTGCCAGCAGCTTATTAGCGGGGGGCACAGATACGCAGTATTTT. Translating it yields CASSLLAGGTDTQYF. V usage is TRBV7-2 and J usage is TRBJ2-3, with TRBD2 identical over 9 bases. The CDR3 loop spans 15 amino acids. Trimming at V came to 2 bases and at J to 1 base, leaving 1 base not matched to a gene. Germline V gene data show CDR1 as SGHTA and CDR2 as FQGNSA.

The genes are TRBV30 and TRBJ1-2, with D perhaps TRBD1 (5 bases). The ends were cut back, 0 bases at V and 6 bases at J, with 11 bases in the middle. This CDR3 is 13 amino acids long. Germline CDR1 GTSNPN, CDR2 SVGIG (reference sequence). The chain's CDR3 is CAWSVARANGYTF. The DNA of the CDR3 is TGTGCCTGGAGTGTAGCCAGGGCGAATGGCTACACCTTC.

This chain links TRBV7-8 with TRBJ1-1; 8 bases line up with TRBD1. J lost 1 base, V lost 5 bases, and 12 bases had no gene match. This CDR3 is built from 17 residues. Per germline, CDR1 SGHVS and CDR2 FQNEAQ. The CDR3, as DNA: TGTGCCAGCAGCCCCAGAAGTTTGGGGACAGGGAACACTGAAGCTTTCTTT. Protein product: CASSPRSLGTGNTEAFF. The variable domain in full, with the rest retrieved from reference TRBV7-8 and TRBJ1-1, is GAGVSQSPRYKVAKRGQDVALRCDPISGHVSLFWYQQALGQGPEFLTYFQNEAQLDKSGLPSDRFFAERPEGSVSTLKIQRTQQEDSAVYLCASSPRSLGTGNTEAFFGQGTRLTVV.

The V gene is TRBV2, the J gene TRBJ1-2, with 7 bases aligning to TRBD1. Germline CDR1 is SNHLY and CDR2 is FYNNEI. With 0 bases clipped from V and 6 bases from J, the junction kept 7 bases outside the gene matches. The length of the CDR3 is 15 residues. The CDR3 reads CASSEAGDRSNGYTF. CDR3 DNA: TGTGCCAGCAGTGAAGCCGGGGACAGAAGTAATGGCTACACCTTC.

This clone has just one count. The chain couples TRBV5-6 to TRBJ2-5, with 7 bases identical to TRBD2. Trimming took 4 bases from V and 5 from J; bases not matched to a gene: 8. This CDR3 contains 14 residues. The germline CDR1 and CDR2 sequences are SGHDT and YYEEEE. The CDR3 DNA follows: TGTGCCAGCAGCAGCCCGACCGGGGGGGAGACCCAGTACTTC. Amino acids: CASSSPTGGETQYF. The full variable domain, its missing parts supplied by reference TRBV5-6 and TRBJ2-5, is DAGVTQSPTHLIKTRGQQVTLRCSPKSGHDTVSWYQQALGQGPQFIFQYYEEEERQRGNFPDRFSGHQFPNYSSELNVNALLLGDSALYLCASSSPTGGETQYFGPGTRLLVL.

This rearrangement joins TRBV6-2 or TRBV6-3 to TRBJ2-7; the D gene is possibly TRBD1 (6 bases). The CDR3 consists of 24 residues. Trimming pared 6 bases from V and 2 bases from J, leaving 44 bases between. CDR1 is MNHEY and CDR2 is SVGEGT in the germline V gene. The CDR3 region has the DNA TGTGCCAGCAGCCCAACCGGGACATGGCGCAATTCCAATGGGGTCACAACTAACCCCTACGAGCAGTACTTC. Translating gives CASSPTGTWRNSNGVTTNPYEQYF.